This TCR beta chain was profiled in a study of blood T cell repertoires in COVID-19 (dated by TCRdb to about 2020). As for the study more broadly: Samples from collaborators originated in the United States, Italy and Spain and spanned both the acute and convalescent phases of COVID-19. The material from the prospective study consisted of cDNA or gDNA derived from T cells, B-cell-depleted T cells, or PBMCs. Deeply sampled blood TCRbeta repertoires from subjects exposed to, actively infected with, or recovered from COVID-19 were included in the dataset. The repertoires were made available in a free public database intended to serve as a resource for research on the immune response to SARS-CoV-2. Samples came from the ongoing ImmuneRACE study (first 160 participants) plus 1,254 subjects from 6 global collaborators. Sample metadata almost always included a de-identified subject ID, COVID-19 status, age in years and sex. Where available, HLA class I and class II types were taken from metadata supplied by the sample provider and were not determined by assay-based typing.

Note on this clone: Its antigen is unknown. No clone much larger than this one lies a single base away; base qualities are absent.

The germline V gene gives CDR1 as MDHEN and CDR2 as SYDVKM. From the cysteine through the phenylalanine, the CDR3 covers 13 amino acids. Only the CDR3 region is kept as DNA, spanning 39 bases read in frame from base 1. Trimming at the junction amounts to 2 bases on V and 7 bases on J, and the germline ends lie 12 bases apart. TCRbeta CDR3 regions were amplified from genomic DNA by means of the immunoSEQ Assay, a bias-controlled multiplex PCR. Under the source paper's analysis protocol: Within the assay, amplification of reference gene primers was used to estimate how many nucleated cells each sample contained. Sequence reads were collapsed and filtered to measure the absolute abundance of every unique TCRbeta CDR3 rearrangement. For each sample, productive Simpson clonality was calculated as the square root of Simpson's diversity index across productive rearrangements. The immuneACCESS repertoire file appears here via TCRdb, limited to in-frame rearrangements. These files lack a portion of the clones; in checked studies, under half of the deficit traces to unresolved V genes, and the cause of the others is not known. That table is the source of V, J and clone size, and D and trimming were worked out from the DNA. A total of under 90,000 clones appear in this sample, 80% to 85% of them only once. The ten largest clones take up roughly 15% of the sample.

Each collaborating institution followed its own protocols to collect whole blood in K2EDTA tubes. For TCRbeta analysis, collaborators shipped samples in one of three forms: frozen whole blood, isolated PBMCs, or DNA extracted from either of those sample types. Beyond this particular receptor, the publication reports: How much clinical and demographic metadata was included differed by source and by participant, and the metadata was provided uncurated.

Specimen: peripheral blood. This receptor chain uses TRBV28 and TRBJ2-7; the D gene is perhaps TRBD1, on 5 matching bases. The receptor's source is a woman older than 75 with active or convalescent COVID-19. CDR3 loop: CASSLSGAGEQYF. The nucleotides read TGTGCCAGCAGTTTAAGTGGGGCTGGGGAGCAGTACTTC.